This is a list of T cell receptor beta chains from one sample in a study of T-cell memory formation after mild COVID-19. TCRdb re-derived calls from the 5' RACE reads in MiXCR, one entry per CDR3 protein. The data contain approximately 250,000 distinct CDR3 sequences, around 15% of them singletons. Sequencing was done on a sample of PBMCs or a T cell subset sorted from them (not recorded which). These receptors originate from a man younger than 30 who had mild COVID-19 (a few samples of this study predate the infection). Cell type and time point are not known. Both conserved end residues are part of each CDR3. The D gene is left open where the match is weak. Part of the rows lack a size; the others show once, few, many or a class for expanded clones.

j_gene	d_gene	abundance	v_gene	len	CDR3nt	CDR3aa
TRBJ1-5	-	few	TRBV28	16	TGTGCCAGTGCTGATCGGTCCGTAGAGGGTGGTCAGCCCCAGCATTTT	CASADRSVEGGQPQHF
TRBJ2-6	-	-	TRBV6-5	13	TGTGCCAGCGCCGAACCGATCAGTAAGATCCTGACTTTC	CASAEPISKILTF
TRBJ1-5	-	few	TRBV2	15	TGTGCCAGCACCCTTACAGGGCCGAGCAATCAGCCCCAGCATTTT	CASTLTGPSNQPQHF
TRBJ1-5	-	-	TRBV27	15	TGTGCCAGCAGCCCCGGTTCAGGGAACAATCAGCCCCAGCATTTT	CASSPGSGNNQPQHF
TRBJ2-5	-	few	TRBV5-1	14	TGCGCCAGCAGCTTGGGACCTAACGAAGAGACCCAGTACTTC	CASSLGPNEETQYF
TRBJ2-3	TRBD2	-	TRBV4-1	17	TGCGCCAGCAGCCAAGGGGAAGCGGGGGATCTGACAGATACGCAGTATTTT	CASSQGEAGDLTDTQYF
TRBJ2-7	TRBD2	few	TRBV10-2	15	TGCGCCAGCAGAGCGATAGCGGGGGGCGTCGACGAGCAGTACTTC	CASRAIAGGVDEQYF
TRBJ2-2	-	-	TRBV6-5	16	TGTGCCAGCAACCTGATCGGAACTCGGAACACCGGGGAGCTGTTTTTT	CASNLIGTRNTGELFF
TRBJ1-5	-	few	TRBV15	14	TGTGCCACCAGCAGAGATCGGACACTTCAGCCCCAGCATTTT	CATSRDRTLQPQHF
TRBJ2-7	-	few	TRBV7-6	14	TGTGCCAGCAGCTGGGGGCGGGGAGGCTACGAGCAGTACTTC	CASSWGRGGYEQYF
TRBJ1-4	TRBD1	-	TRBV25-1	13	TGTGCCAGCAGTGTCACAGGGGGTGAAAAACTGTTTTTT	CASSVTGGEKLFF
TRBJ2-1	-	many	TRBV5-1	12	TGTGCCAGCAGCCGGCGGGGCAATGAGCAGTTCTTC	CASSRRGNEQFF
TRBJ2-3	TRBD1	-	TRBV3-1	17	TGTGCCAGCACCTTCGGGGCGGCAGGGGGCAACAAGGATACGCAGTATTTT	CASTFGAAGGNKDTQYF
TRBJ1-1	TRBD1	-	TRBV4-1	18	TGCGCCAGCAGCGATGCCCGGAGCGGACAGGGACGGCACACTGAAGCTTTCTTT	CASSDARSGQGRHTEAFF
TRBJ2-1	TRBD2	many	TRBV27	17	TGTGCCAGCAGTTGGAGCGGGGGATTCCCTTCTTACAATGAGCAGTTCTTC	CASSWSGGFPSYNEQFF
TRBJ1-2	TRBD1	-	TRBV7-3	15	TGTGCCAGCAGCCCTACAGCAGGGGGAAACTATGGCTACACCTTC	CASSPTAGGNYGYTF
TRBJ1-2	-	few	TRBV29-1	13	TGCAGCGTTTGGGACGCGACTAACTATGGCTACACCTTC	CSVWDATNYGYTF
TRBJ1-6	-	-	TRBV6-5	10	TGTGCCAGGGGGGGGTCACCCCTCCACTTT	CARGGSPLHF
TRBJ2-4	-	-	TRBV20-1	13	TGCAGTGCTAAGCGCCAGTCGAGCGGCATTCAGTACTTC	CSAKRQSSGIQYF
TRBJ1-1	-	-	TRBV12-3/TRBV12-4	14	TGTGCCAGCAGTTCGACAGGCCTGAACACTGAAGCTTTCTTT	CASSSTGLNTEAFF
TRBJ2-2	-	few	TRBV20-1	17	TGCAGTGCTAGAGGGTTAGGGGGGACTCAGAACACCGGGGAGCTGTTTTTT	CSARGLGGTQNTGELFF
TRBJ2-3	TRBD2	many	TRBV4-1	18	TGCGCCAGCAGCCTGAGTACACTAGCGGGGGGTGGCACAGATACGCAGTATTTT	CASSLSTLAGGGTDTQYF
TRBJ2-2	TRBD2	-	TRBV5-1	16	TGCGCCAGCAGCTTGGGACTAGCGGACGTTACCGGGGAGCTGTTTTTT	CASSLGLADVTGELFF
TRBJ2-5	TRBD1	-	TRBV28	17	TGTGCCAGCAGTTGGGATCCGGGACAGGGCTCCCAAGAGACCCAGTACTTC	CASSWDPGQGSQETQYF
TRBJ2-2	-	few	TRBV28	14	TGTGCCAGCAGTTTGTCGGGGATAACCGGGGAGCTGTTTTTT	CASSLSGITGELFF
TRBJ2-7	TRBD2	-	TRBV7-2	16	TGTGCCAGCAGCTTGGGACTAGCGGGGGTCCTGGGTAGGAAGTACTTC	CASSLGLAGVLGRKYF
TRBJ2-5	TRBD1	-	TRBV24-1	17	TGTGCCACCAGTGAGGGTCGACAGGGAAAGCCCCAAGAGACCCAGTACTTC	CATSEGRQGKPQETQYF
TRBJ1-5	-	few	TRBV19	14	TGTGCCAGTCAAGGACCCTCCCCCGTGCAGCCCCAGCATTTT	CASQGPSPVQPQHF
TRBJ1-2	-	-	TRBV4-1	16	TGCGCCAGCAGCCAAGATCGTTCAGGGGCCAACTATGGCTACACCTTC	CASSQDRSGANYGYTF
TRBJ2-7	TRBD1	-	TRBV27	15	TGTGCCAGCAGTTCATTGGCCAGGGGGTCCTACGAGCAGTACTTC	CASSSLARGSYEQYF
TRBJ2-2	-	-	TRBV4-3	15	TGCGCCAGCAGCCAAGCAGCGAGGAACACCGGGGAGCTGTTTTTT	CASSQAARNTGELFF
TRBJ2-1	-	few	TRBV7-9	14	TGTGCCAGCAGCGAAACGCTAGTTCCCTTTGAGCAAGTCTTC	CASSETLVPFEQVF
TRBJ2-4	TRBD1	few	TRBV18	16	TGTGCCAGCTCACCCGGGACAGCCGTAGCCAAAAACATTCAGTACTTC	CASSPGTAVAKNIQYF
TRBJ2-1	-	few	TRBV7-9	12	TGTGCCAGCAGCTTAGAGGTGGAGACAATGTTCTTC	CASSLEVETMFF
TRBJ1-2	-	-	TRBV27	15	TGTGCCAGCAGTTTTTCGTCAGACTCTAACTATGGCTACACCTTC	CASSFSSDSNYGYTF
TRBJ2-1	TRBD1	few	TRBV5-1	14	TGCGCCAGCGGCCGGGACAGCGAGGACAATGAGCAGTTCTTC	CASGRDSEDNEQFF